Listed below are T cell receptor beta chains from one sample, sequenced in a study of cytomegalovirus exposure and HLA in healthy donors. The protocol was immunoSEQ multiplex PCR, while the TCRdb copy is restricted to in-frame clones and leaves out a portion. The data show 73,000 or so clones, 70% to 90% seen once. Sequencing used PBMCs. The receptor set was obtained from a human donor in good health. CDR3s include the opening cysteine and the closing phenylalanine or tryptophan. The D gene is left open where the match is weak. A row's size may be missing; if present it is once, few, many or a size class.

cdr3_nt cdr3_aa j_call clone_size v_call d_call
TGTGCCATCAGTGGGAATATAGCGGGGGCAACAGATACGCAGTATTTT CAISGNIAGATDTQYF TRBJ2-3 - TRBV10-3 TRBD2
TGTGCCAGCAGTGGGGACAGGGGAGGCAATCAGCCCCAGCATTTT CASSGDRGGNQPQHF TRBJ1-5 - TRBV25-1 TRBD1
TGTGCCAGCAGCTTAGCTACGCCGGGACAGGGGGTCATGCCGCCCCAGCATTTT CASSLATPGQGVMPPQHF TRBJ1-5 - TRBV7-8 TRBD1
TGTGCCAGCACCCTGGGACAAGGCCAGCCCCAGCATTTT CASTLGQGQPQHF TRBJ1-5 few TRBV5-6 -
TGCAGCCGGACCGGGGGGAATAGCAATCAGCCCCAGCATTTT CSRTGGNSNQPQHF TRBJ1-5 - TRBV29-1 -
TGTTCCAGCAGTCCCTCGAGCCAAAACATTCAGTACTTC CSSSPSSQNIQYF TRBJ2-4 - TRBV7-9 -
TGTGCCAGCAGCTTGGATCGGGCGGGCGCCTACAATGAGCAGTTCTTC CASSLDRAGAYNEQFF TRBJ2-1 - TRBV5-6 -
TGTGCCTGGAGTGGGGGGGAAAGGGCGGATCAGCCCCAGCATTTT CAWSGGERADQPQHF TRBJ1-5 - TRBV30 -
TGCGCCAGCAGCGCGACTAGTGGCAACACCGGGGAGCTGTTTTTT CASSATSGNTGELFF TRBJ2-2 - TRBV5-1 -
TGTGCCAGCAGCTTGGGAACTAGCGGATTCACCGGGGAGCTGTTTTTT CASSLGTSGFTGELFF TRBJ2-2 - TRBV5-4 TRBD2
TGTGCCAGCAGATCGTCCGGGGAGGCATACGAGCAGTACTTC CASRSSGEAYEQYF TRBJ2-7 - TRBV6-5 -
TGTGCCTCAAGTGGGGGGGCGGCTAATAATTCACCCCTCCACTTT CASSGGAANNSPLHF TRBJ1-6 once TRBV30 -
TGCAGCGTGACTAAGTCGGAGGTCAGATCGCAGTTCTTC CSVTKSEVRSQFF TRBJ2-1 - TRBV29-1 -
TGCGCCAGCAGCCGGGACAGGAATTCACCCCTCCACTTT CASSRDRNSPLHF TRBJ1-6 - TRBV5-1 TRBD1
TGTGCCAGTAGTATCGCGGGGGCCGGGGCAGATACGCAGTATTTT CASSIAGAGADTQYF TRBJ2-3 few TRBV19 -
TGTGCCAGCAGCCCCACCGCCCTACGGGAGCAGTACTTC CASSPTALREQYF TRBJ2-7 once TRBV7-8 -
TGTGCCAGCAGTGACCCGCCCACCACCGGGACAGAGGTGTACGAGCAGTACTTC CASSDPPTTGTEVYEQYF TRBJ2-7 - TRBV6-4 TRBD1
TGTGCCATCACCACGGGGGGCGGCAGGAGTATATACGGCGATGGCTACACCTTC CAITTGGGRSIYGDGYTF TRBJ1-2 - TRBV10-3 -
TGTGCCAGCAGCTTAGCGCGCAGGGGGAATTCACCCCTCCACTTT CASSLARRGNSPLHF TRBJ1-6 - TRBV7-2 TRBD1
TGTGCCAGCAGTTCGCCTAACACAGGGCTCGGAGGCTACCCCTTC CASSSPNTGLGGYPF TRBJ1-2 - TRBV27 -